This T cell receptor beta chain was found in a study of STAT5B mutations in CD4+ large granular lymphocyte leukemia. General study results and limits: Without HLA matching, higher CD4+ than CD8+ T-LGLL clonality could reflect small sample size.

Germline V gives CDR1 SGHTA, CDR2 FQGNSA. Between the trimmed V and J ends, which lost 1 base and 1 base, there was a span of 19 bases. The CDR3 is 18 residues long. Sequencing used immunoSEQ multiplex PCR; TCRdb keeps in-frame clones, though not all of them. Among about 24,000 clones listed, 72% were seen once. A word on this clone: Its antigen is currently unknown.

The clonotype was recovered from a human donor in good health. Sample: CD4+ T cells from blood buffy coats. The chain recombines TRBV7-2 with TRBJ1-1; perhaps TRBD1 as D (5 bases). DNA for the CDR3: TGTGCCAGCAGCTTAGATCGAGGGGCAGGTTTAAGGAACACTGAAGCTTTCTTT. Translated: CASSLDRGAGLRNTEAFF.